This T cell receptor (beta chain) stems from a study of blood T cell repertoires in COVID-19. Study overall: The cDNA or gDNA used as material had been derived from T cells, B-cell-depleted T cells, or PBMCs.

The germline V gene has CDR1 MGHDK and CDR2 SYGVNS. The CDR3 covers 15 residues. The germline V and J ends were trimmed by 3 bases and 3 bases, with 11 bases remaining between them. In the source study's methods: Amplification of reference gene primers provided the estimated nucleated cell counts. Sequencing used immunoSEQ multiplex PCR; TCRdb keeps in-frame clones, though not all of them. For V, J and clone size, that table is used; D and trimming come from the DNA. The table shows roughly 100,000 clones, with approximately 78% occurring only once. This clonotype was obtained from a man in his sixties with active or convalescent COVID-19. This sequence joins TRBV25-1 and TRBJ1-4; possible D gene TRBD1, 5 bases. The specimen sequenced was peripheral blood. The CDR3 spells CASSESGGSNEKLFF. The CDR3 region has the DNA TGTGCCAGCAGTGAGTCTGGGGGGTCTAATGAAAAACTGTTTTTT.